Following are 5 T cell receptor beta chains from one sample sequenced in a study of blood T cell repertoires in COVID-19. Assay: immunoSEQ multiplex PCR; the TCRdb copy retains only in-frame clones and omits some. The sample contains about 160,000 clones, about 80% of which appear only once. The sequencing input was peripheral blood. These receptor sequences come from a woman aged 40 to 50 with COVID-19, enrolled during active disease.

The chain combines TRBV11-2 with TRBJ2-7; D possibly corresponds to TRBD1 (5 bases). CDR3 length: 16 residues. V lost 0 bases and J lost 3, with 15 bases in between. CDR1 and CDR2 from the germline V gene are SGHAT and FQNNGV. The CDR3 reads CASSLDRTSGHYEQYV. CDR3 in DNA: TGTGCCAGCAGCTTAGATCGGACATCCGGACACTACGAGCAGTACGTC.

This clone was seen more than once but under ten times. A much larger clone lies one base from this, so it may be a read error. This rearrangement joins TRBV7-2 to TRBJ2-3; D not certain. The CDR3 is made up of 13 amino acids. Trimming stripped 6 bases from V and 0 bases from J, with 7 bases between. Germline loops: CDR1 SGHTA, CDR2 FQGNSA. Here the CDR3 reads CASSGPSTDTQYF. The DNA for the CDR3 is TGTGCCAGCAGTGGGCCTAGCACAGATACGCAGTATTTT.

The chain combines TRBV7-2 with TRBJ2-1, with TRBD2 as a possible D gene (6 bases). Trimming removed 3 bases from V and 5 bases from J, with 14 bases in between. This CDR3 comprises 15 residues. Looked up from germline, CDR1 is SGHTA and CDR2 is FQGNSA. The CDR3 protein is CASSFLTGSNNEQFF. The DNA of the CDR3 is TGTGCCAGCAGCTTTTTGACCGGGAGTAACAATGAGCAGTTCTTC.

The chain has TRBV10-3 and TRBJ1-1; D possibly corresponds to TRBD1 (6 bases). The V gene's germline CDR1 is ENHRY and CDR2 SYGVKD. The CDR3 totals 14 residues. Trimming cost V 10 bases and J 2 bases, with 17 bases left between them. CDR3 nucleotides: TGTGCCAGCACGACAGGTACGGGCAACACTGAAGCTTTCTTT. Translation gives CASTTGTGNTEAFF.

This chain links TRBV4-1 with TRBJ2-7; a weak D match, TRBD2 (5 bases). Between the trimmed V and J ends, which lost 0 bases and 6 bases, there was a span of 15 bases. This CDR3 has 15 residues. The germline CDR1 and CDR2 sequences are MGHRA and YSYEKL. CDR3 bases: TGCGCCAGCAGCCAAGATAGGGCTAGCATGAGCGAGCAGTACTTC. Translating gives CASSQDRASMSEQYF.